This T cell receptor (beta chain) was identified in a study of PD-L1 blockade in urothelial cancer. Overall study: Atezolizumab was started by patients in the mid-2010s at 1,200 mg intravenously every 3 weeks. Between 0 and 3 chemotherapy regimens preceded treatment for each patient.

This clone has just one count. Described time point: pretreatment peripheral blood. Clones were sequenced by immunoSEQ multiplex PCR, and TCRdb holds only the in-frame ones, with some missing. The sample contains about 51,000 clones, around 84% of which appear only once. The germline gives CDR1 SGHAT, CDR2 FQNNGV. Between the trimmed V and J ends, which lost 0 bases and 2 bases, there was a span of 11 bases. The CDR3 loop spans 16 amino acids. The specimen was PBMCs, collected around atezolizumab (anti-PD-L1) treatment. The TCR was taken from a man in his sixties with urothelial cancer. The V call is TRBV11-2, the J call TRBJ1-3; maybe TRBD1 (6 bases). DNA for the CDR3: TGTGCCAGCAGCTTAGACGGGGGGGGGCCTGGAAACACCATATATTTT. Translation: CASSLDGGGPGNTIYF.